This T cell receptor beta chain was recorded in a study of response to subunit inactivated influenza vaccine. Findings and limits, study-wide: After each seasonal influenza vaccination, few new T cells are recruited, the authors suggested.

Concerning this clonotype: Its antigen is unidentified.

TCRdb fed the RT-PCR reads into MiXCR, producing one record per CDR3 protein. The sample shows 500,000 to 600,000 distinct CDR3 sequences, around 11% of them seen only once. Germline loops: CDR1 SNHLY, CDR2 FYNNEI. This CDR3 spans 14 amino acids. V dropped 7 bases and J dropped 3; count of bases not matched to a gene: 6. The rearrangement joins TRBV2 to TRBJ1-3; 7 bases agree with TRBD1. The sample consisted of PBMCs from blood, taken on the day of vaccination. This sequence was found in a middle-aged man who received an inactivated influenza vaccine. The CDR3 region has the DNA TGTGCCAGCACTCCAGGGGGTATTGGAAACACCATATATTTT. It codes for CASTPGGIGNTIYF.